This T cell receptor beta chain came from a study of blood T cell repertoires in COVID-19. This clone occurred once. This CDR3 comprises 14 residues. Germline V gene data show CDR1 as MGHRA and CDR2 as YSYEKL. Trimming cost V 4 bases and J 6 bases; bases outside gene matches: 8. TCRdb's table, derived via immunoSEQ multiplex PCR, lists solely in-frame clones and lacks some. The table records about 400,000 clones, roughly 87% of them present only once. Material for sequencing was PBMCs or T cells enriched from blood (not recorded which). This chain connects TRBV4-1 to TRBJ1-2, with 7 bases aligning to TRBD1. The receptor's source is a woman in her 40s with acute COVID-19. The CDR3 DNA reads as TGCGCCAGCAGCCCGACAGGGTTCAACGATGGCTACACCTTC. Translation: CASSPTGFNDGYTF.